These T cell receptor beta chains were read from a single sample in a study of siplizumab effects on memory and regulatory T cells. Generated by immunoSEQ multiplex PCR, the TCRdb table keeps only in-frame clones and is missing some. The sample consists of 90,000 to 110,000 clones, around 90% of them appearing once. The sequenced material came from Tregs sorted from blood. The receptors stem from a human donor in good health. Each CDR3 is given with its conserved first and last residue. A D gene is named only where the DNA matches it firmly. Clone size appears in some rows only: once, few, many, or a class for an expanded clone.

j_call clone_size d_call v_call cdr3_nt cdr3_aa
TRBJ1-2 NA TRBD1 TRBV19 TGTGCCAGTCGAGTCCCCGGGACAGGGAACTATGGCTACACCTTC CASRVPGTGNYGYTF
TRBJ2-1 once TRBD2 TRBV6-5 TGTGCCAGCAGAACTAGCGAGACCTACAATGAGCAGTTCTTC CASRTSETYNEQFF
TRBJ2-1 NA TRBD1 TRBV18 TGTGCCAGCTCACCAACATTCGGGACAGCGACCTACAATGAGCAGTTCTTC CASSPTFGTATYNEQFF
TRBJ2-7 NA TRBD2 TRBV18 TGTGCCAGCACGACTAGCGGGAGGGCCGGTAGGGAGCAGTACTTC CASTTSGRAGREQYF
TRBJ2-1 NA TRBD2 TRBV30 TGTGCCTGGGGGGAGGGGATTTACAATGAGCAGTTCTTC CAWGEGIYNEQFF
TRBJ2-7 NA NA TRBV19 TGTGCCAGTATAAGAGGCGACGAGCAGTACTTC CASIRGDEQYF
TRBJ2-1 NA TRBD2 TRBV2 TGTGCCAGCAGATTAACGGGAGGGCTCTACAATGAGCAGTTCTTC CASRLTGGLYNEQFF
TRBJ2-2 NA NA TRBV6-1 TGTGCCAGCAGACAAATTAACACCGGGGAGCTGTTTTTT CASRQINTGELFF
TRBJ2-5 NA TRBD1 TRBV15 TGTGCCACCAGCAGAGAAACAGGGGGCGAAAAGACCCAGTACTTC CATSRETGGEKTQYF
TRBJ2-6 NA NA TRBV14 TGTGCCAGCAGCCCGTGGTTTCTTGGGGCCAACGTCCTGACTTTC CASSPWFLGANVLTF
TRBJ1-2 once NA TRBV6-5 TGTGCCAGCGGGCGCCCCCCCCTTAGAGGAGATGGCTACACCTTC CASGRPPLRGDGYTF
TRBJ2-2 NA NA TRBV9 TGTGCCAGCAGCTCAAGACTATGGGGCGCCGGGGAGCTGTTTTTT CASSSRLWGAGELFF
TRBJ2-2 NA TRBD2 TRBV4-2 TGTGCCAGCAGCCTTTCCTGGACTAGTTTACCCGGGGAGCTGTTTTTT CASSLSWTSLPGELFF
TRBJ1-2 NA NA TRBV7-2 TGTGCCAGCAGCTTAGATCCGGGGGAAAGAGGCTACACCTTC CASSLDPGERGYTF
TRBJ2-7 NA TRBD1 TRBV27 TGTGCCAGCAGTTTATTTTGGCCGGCGGGACAGGGTTCCTACGAGCAGTACTTC CASSLFWPAGQGSYEQYF
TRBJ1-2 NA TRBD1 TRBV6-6 TGTGCCAGCAGCAACAGGGGGGGTGGCTACACCTTC CASSNRGGGYTF
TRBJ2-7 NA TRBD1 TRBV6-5 TGTGCCAGCAGCCCTGGGACAGGGGGTCGGCAGTACTTC CASSPGTGGRQYF
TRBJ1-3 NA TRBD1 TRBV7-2 TGTGCCAGCAGCCCCCCCGGGACAGGGTCGGTTTACACCATATATTTT CASSPPGTGSVYTIYF
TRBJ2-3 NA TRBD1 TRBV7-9 TGTGCCAGCAGCTTGGGGACAGGCTCGTCCCCAGATACGCAGTATTTT CASSLGTGSSPDTQYF
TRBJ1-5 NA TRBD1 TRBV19 TGTGCCAGTAGTATAAGGACAGGGGTAGGCAATCAGCCCCAGCATTTT CASSIRTGVGNQPQHF
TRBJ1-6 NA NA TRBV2 TGTGCCAGCAATAGGGGACGGGGCATTTCACCCCTCCACTTT CASNRGRGISPLHF
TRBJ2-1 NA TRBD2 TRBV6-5 TGTGCCAGCAAGAGTCGGCTAGCGGATTATTTGGAGCAGTTCTTC CASKSRLADYLEQFF
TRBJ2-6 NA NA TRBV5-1 TGCGCCAGCAGCTTTAGGCAGGTCGTCGGCTCTGGGGCCAACGTCCTGACTTTC CASSFRQVVGSGANVLTF
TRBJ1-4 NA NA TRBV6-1 TGTGCCAGCAGAGGAGCCTCGAGGGAAAAACTGTTTTTT CASRGASREKLFF
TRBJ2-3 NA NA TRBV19 TGTGCCAGTAGTATGACAGCCGGGCCGCAGTATTTT CASSMTAGPQYF
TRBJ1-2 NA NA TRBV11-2 TGTGCCAGCAGCTCCTACCCGACAGGAGCTAACTATGGCTACACCTTC CASSSYPTGANYGYTF
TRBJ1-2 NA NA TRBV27 TGTGCCAGCAGTCTTCGGGGGCTGGTTTACGGCTACACCTTC CASSLRGLVYGYTF
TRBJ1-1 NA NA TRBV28 TGTGCCACCTCAGGGGATATCACTGAAGCTTTCTTT CATSGDITEAFF
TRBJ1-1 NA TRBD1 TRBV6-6 TGTGCCAGCAGTCTAGTCGGACAGGGCGCTTTCTTT CASSLVGQGAFF
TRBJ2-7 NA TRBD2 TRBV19 TGTGCCAGTAGCTCAACGGGACTAGCGGCCTACGAGCAGTACTTC CASSSTGLAAYEQYF
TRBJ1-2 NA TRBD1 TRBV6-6 TGTGCCAGCAGTTACTCGGCAGGGGGCGCGAATGGCTACACCTTC CASSYSAGGANGYTF
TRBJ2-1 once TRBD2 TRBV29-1 TGCAGCGTGAACTTGAGCGGGGGACCCTACAATGAGCAGTTCTTC CSVNLSGGPYNEQFF
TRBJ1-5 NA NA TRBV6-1 TGTGCCAGCAGTGACGGACAGAATCAGCCCCAGCATTTT CASSDGQNQPQHF
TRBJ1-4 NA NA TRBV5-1 TGCGCCAGCAGCTATCAGGCCCGTAATGAAAAACTGTTTTTT CASSYQARNEKLFF
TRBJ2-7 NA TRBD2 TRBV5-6 TGTGCCAGCAGCTTAGGGACTAGCGGGAACTCCTACGAGCAGTACTTC CASSLGTSGNSYEQYF
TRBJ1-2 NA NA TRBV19 TGTGCCAGTAGTATGGCGGCAGGGGACTATGGCTACACCTTC CASSMAAGDYGYTF
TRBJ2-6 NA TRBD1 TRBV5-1 TGCGCCAGCAGCTCCGGGACAGTACCGACTTTC CASSSGTVPTF
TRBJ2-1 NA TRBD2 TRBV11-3 TGTGCCAGCAGCCCTACTAGCGGGAGGGCTTCCTACAATGAGCAGTTCTTC CASSPTSGRASYNEQFF
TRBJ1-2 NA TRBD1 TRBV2 TGTGCCAGCAGGGCGACAGGGGGAGCGCCTGGCTACACCTTC CASRATGGAPGYTF
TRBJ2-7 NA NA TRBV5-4 TGTGCCAGCAGCTTGGGGACCTACGAGCAGTACTTC CASSLGTYEQYF
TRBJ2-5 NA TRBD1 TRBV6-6 TGTGCCAGCAGTCAGGACAGGGTCCAAGAGACCCAGTACTTC CASSQDRVQETQYF
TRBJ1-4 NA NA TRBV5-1 TGCGCCAGCCACCTTGGACAAGCTTCTAATGAAAAACTGTTTTTT CASHLGQASNEKLFF
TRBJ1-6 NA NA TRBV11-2 TGTGCCAGCAGCCTATCAATCGGCTATAATTCACCCCTCCACTTT CASSLSIGYNSPLHF
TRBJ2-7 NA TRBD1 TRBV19 TGTGCCAGTAGTAGAGAGGACAGGGGGCTTATGTACGAGCAGTACTTC CASSREDRGLMYEQYF
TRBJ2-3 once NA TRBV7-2 TGTGCCAGCAGCTTAACGAGGGTTACGCAGTATTTT CASSLTRVTQYF